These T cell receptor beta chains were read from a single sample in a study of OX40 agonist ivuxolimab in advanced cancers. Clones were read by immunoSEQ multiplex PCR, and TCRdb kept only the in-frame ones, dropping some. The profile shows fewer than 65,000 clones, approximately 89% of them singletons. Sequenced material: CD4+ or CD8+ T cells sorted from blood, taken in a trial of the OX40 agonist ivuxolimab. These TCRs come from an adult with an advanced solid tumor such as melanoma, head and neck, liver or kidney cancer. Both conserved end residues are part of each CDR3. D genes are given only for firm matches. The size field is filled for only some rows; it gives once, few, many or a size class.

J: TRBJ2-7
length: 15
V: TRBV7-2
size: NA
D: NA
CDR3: CASSFGAAPSYEQYF
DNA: TGTGCCAGCAGCTTCGGGGCAGCCCCATCCTACGAGCAGTACTTC

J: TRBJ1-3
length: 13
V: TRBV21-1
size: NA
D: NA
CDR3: CASSNRAGNTIYF
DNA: TGTGCCAGCAGCAACCGGGCTGGAAACACCATATATTTT

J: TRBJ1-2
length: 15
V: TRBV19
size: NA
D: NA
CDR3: CASSTPGPGMGGYTF
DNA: TGTGCCAGTAGTACTCCGGGACCAGGGATGGGTGGCTACACCTTC

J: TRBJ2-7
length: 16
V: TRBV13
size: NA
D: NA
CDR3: CASSQQTGLSSYEQYF
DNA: TGTGCCAGCAGCCAACAGACAGGTTTGTCCTCCTACGAGCAGTACTTC

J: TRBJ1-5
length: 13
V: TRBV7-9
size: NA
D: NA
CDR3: CASSPGREQPQHF
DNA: TGTGCCAGCAGCCCAGGCAGGGAACAGCCCCAGCATTTT

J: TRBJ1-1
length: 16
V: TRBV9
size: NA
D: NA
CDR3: CASSAGAAKVNTEAFF
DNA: TGTGCCAGCAGCGCCGGGGCAGCAAAAGTGAACACTGAAGCTTTCTTT

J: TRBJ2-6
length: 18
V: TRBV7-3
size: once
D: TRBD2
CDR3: CASSPGLAGSSGANVLTF
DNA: TGTGCCAGCAGCCCTGGACTAGCGGGGAGCTCTGGGGCCAACGTCCTGACTTTC

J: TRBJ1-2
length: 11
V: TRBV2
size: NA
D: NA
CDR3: CASMRGDGYTF
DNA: TGTGCCAGCATGAGGGGGGATGGCTACACCTTC

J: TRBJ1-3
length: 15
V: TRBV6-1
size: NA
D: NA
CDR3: CASSSTGFSGNTIYF
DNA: TGTGCCAGCAGTTCAACAGGGTTTTCTGGAAACACCATATATTTT

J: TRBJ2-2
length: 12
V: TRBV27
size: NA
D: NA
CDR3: CASSGATGELFF
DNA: TGTGCCAGCAGTGGGGCTACCGGGGAGCTGTTTTTT

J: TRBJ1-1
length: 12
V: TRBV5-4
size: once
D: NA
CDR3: CASSFGNTEAFF
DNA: TGTGCCAGCAGCTTCGGAAACACTGAAGCTTTCTTT

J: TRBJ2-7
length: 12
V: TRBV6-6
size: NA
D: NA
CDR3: CASSSSGNEQYF
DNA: TGTGCCAGCAGTTCCTCGGGGAACGAGCAGTACTTC

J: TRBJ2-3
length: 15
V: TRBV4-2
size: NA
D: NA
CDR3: CASSHPIGGSDTQYF
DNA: TGTGCCAGCAGCCACCCGATTGGGGGGTCAGATACGCAGTATTTT

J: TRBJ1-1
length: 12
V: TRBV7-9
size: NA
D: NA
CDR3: CASSPRLTEAFF
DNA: TGTGCCAGCAGCCCTAGGTTGACTGAAGCTTTCTTT

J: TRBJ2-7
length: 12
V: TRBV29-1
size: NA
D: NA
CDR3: CSVRDGGYEQYF
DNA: TGCAGCGTTAGGGACGGGGGCTACGAGCAGTACTTC

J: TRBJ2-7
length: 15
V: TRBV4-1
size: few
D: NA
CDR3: CASSQDSGEPYEQYF
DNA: TGCGCCAGCAGCCAGGACAGTGGGGAGCCCTACGAGCAGTACTTC

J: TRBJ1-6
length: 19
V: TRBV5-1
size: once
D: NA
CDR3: CASSLAQTGSGPFNSPLHF
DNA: TGCGCCAGCAGCTTGGCCCAAACAGGTTCCGGACCCTTCAATTCACCCCTCCACTTT

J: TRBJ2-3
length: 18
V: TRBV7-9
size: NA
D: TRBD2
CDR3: CASSSGLAGGQGTDTQYF
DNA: TGTGCCAGCAGCTCCGGACTAGCGGGGGGGCAGGGCACAGATACGCAGTATTTT

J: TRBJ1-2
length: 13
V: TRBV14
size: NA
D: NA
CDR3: CASSQENLRGYTF
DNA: TGTGCCAGCAGCCAAGAGAACCTAAGGGGCTACACCTTC

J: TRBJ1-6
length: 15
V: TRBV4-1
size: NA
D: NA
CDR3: CASSQAIQGGSPLHF
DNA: TGCGCCAGCAGCCAAGCTATACAGGGTGGTTCACCCCTCCACTTT

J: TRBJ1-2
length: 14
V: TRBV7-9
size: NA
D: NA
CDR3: CASSLGADDYGYTF
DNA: TGTGCCAGCAGCTTAGGGGCGGATGACTATGGCTACACCTTC

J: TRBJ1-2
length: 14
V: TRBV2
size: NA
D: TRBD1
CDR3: CASSPTGVYYGYTF
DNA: TGTGCCAGCAGTCCGACAGGGGTGTACTATGGCTACACCTTC

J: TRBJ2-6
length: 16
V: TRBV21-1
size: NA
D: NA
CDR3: CASSTQPPSGANVLTF
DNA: TGTGCCAGCAGCACCCAACCGCCCTCTGGGGCCAACGTCCTGACTTTC

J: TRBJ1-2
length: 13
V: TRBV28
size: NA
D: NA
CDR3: CASSPAAGYGYTF
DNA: TGTGCCAGCAGTCCAGCCGCAGGCTATGGCTACACCTTC

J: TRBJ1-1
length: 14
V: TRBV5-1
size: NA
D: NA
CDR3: CASSSWDLNTEAFF
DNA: TGCGCCAGCAGCTCCTGGGACTTGAACACTGAAGCTTTCTTT

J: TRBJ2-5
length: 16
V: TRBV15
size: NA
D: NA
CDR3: CATSRDRGGAGETQYF
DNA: TGTGCCACCAGCAGAGATAGGGGTGGGGCCGGGGAGACCCAGTACTTC

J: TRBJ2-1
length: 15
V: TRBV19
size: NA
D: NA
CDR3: CASSSRLGDGNEQFF
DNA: TGTGCCAGTAGTTCGAGACTAGGGGATGGCAATGAGCAGTTCTTC

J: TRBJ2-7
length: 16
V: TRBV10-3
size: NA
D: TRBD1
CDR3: CAISGVGGQGDYEQYF
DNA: TGTGCCATCAGTGGAGTAGGGGGACAGGGGGACTACGAGCAGTACTTC

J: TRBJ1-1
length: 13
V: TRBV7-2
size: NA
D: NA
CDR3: CASSLETGTEAFF
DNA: TGTGCCAGCAGCCTTGAGACAGGCACTGAAGCTTTCTTT

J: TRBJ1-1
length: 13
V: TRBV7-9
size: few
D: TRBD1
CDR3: CASHPGQGTEAFF
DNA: TGTGCCAGCCACCCGGGACAGGGCACTGAAGCTTTCTTT

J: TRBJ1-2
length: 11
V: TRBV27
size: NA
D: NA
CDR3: CASRTYYGYTF
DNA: TGTGCCAGCAGGACTTACTACGGCTACACCTTC

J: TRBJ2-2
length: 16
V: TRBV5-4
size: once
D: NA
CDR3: CASSPTGVADTGELFF
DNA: TGTGCCAGCAGCCCCACGGGGGTGGCCGACACCGGGGAGCTGTTTTTT

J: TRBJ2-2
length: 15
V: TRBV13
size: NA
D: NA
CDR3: CASSPGLTNTGELFF
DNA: TGTGCCAGCAGCCCGGGGCTGACGAACACCGGGGAGCTGTTTTTT

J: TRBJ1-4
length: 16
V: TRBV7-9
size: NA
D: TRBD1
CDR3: CASSLDLDRRNEKLFF
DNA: TGTGCCAGCAGCTTAGATCTGGACAGGAGGAATGAAAAACTGTTTTTT

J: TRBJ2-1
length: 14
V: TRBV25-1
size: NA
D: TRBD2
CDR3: CASSELAGPIEQFF
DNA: TGTGCCAGCAGTGAACTAGCGGGGCCCATAGAGCAGTTCTTC

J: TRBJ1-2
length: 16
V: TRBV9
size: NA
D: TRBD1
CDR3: CASSAYGTGVNYGYTF
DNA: TGTGCCAGCAGCGCCTACGGGACAGGGGTTAACTATGGCTACACCTTC

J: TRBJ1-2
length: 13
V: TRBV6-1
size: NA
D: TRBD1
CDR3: CASIGTGLHGYTF
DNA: TGTGCCAGCATTGGGACAGGGCTTCATGGCTACACCTTC

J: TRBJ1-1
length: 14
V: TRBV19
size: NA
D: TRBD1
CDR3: CASIRGGPNTEAFF
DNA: TGTGCCAGTATCAGGGGGGGACCGAACACTGAAGCTTTCTTT

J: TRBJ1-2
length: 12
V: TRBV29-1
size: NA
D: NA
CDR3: CSAPLGGNGYTF
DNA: TGCAGCGCCCCCTTGGGAGGGAACGGCTACACCTTC

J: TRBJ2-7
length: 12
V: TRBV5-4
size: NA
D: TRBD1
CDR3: CASSFGQGEQYF
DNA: TGTGCCAGCAGCTTCGGACAGGGAGAGCAGTACTTC

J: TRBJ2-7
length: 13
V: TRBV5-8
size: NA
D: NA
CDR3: CASSGGTIYEQYF
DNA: TGTGCCAGCAGCGGAGGGACGATTTACGAGCAGTACTTC

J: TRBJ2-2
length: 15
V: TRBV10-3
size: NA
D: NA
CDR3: CAISESIMGAGELFF
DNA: TGTGCCATCAGTGAGTCGATTATGGGGGCCGGGGAGCTGTTTTTT

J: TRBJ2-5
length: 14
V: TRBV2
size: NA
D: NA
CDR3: CASSEGGPQETQYF
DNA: TGTGCCAGCAGTGAAGGAGGGCCCCAAGAGACCCAGTACTTC